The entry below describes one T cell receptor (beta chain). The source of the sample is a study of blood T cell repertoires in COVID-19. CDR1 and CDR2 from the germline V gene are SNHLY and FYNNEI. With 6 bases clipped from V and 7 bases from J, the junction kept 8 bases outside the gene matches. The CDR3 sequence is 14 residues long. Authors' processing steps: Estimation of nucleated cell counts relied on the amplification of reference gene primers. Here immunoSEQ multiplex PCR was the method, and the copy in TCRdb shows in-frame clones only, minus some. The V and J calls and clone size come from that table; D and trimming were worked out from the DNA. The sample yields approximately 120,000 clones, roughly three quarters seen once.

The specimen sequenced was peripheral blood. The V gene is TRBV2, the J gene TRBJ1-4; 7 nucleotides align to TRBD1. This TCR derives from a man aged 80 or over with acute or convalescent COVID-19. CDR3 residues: CASSETGPLEKLFF. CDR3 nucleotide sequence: TGTGCCAGCAGCGAGACAGGGCCACTTGAAAAACTGTTTTTT.